The TCR beta chain described here comes from a study of blood T cell repertoires in COVID-19. Study-wide context: Material from acute and convalescent COVID-19 was sourced from the United States, Italy and Spain. From T cells, B-cell-depleted T cells, or PBMCs came the material, which was cDNA or gDNA.

Trimming removed 2 bases from V and 4 bases from J, with 11 bases in between. Germline CDR1 reads LGHNA; CDR2 reads YSLEER. The CDR3 extends over 15 amino acids. In the authors' workflow: Amplification of reference gene primers provided the estimated nucleated cell counts. Generated by immunoSEQ multiplex PCR, the TCRdb table keeps only in-frame clones and is missing some. The D gene and trimming were derived from the DNA, and the V and J assignments and clone size from that table. Of over 600,000 clones in the sample, around 90% were seen once. The chain couples TRBV4-3 to TRBJ2-2; the D gene is possibly TRBD2 (5 bases). This TCR was recovered from a woman between 18 and 30 years old with acute or convalescent COVID-19. Sequenced input: peripheral blood. CDR3 protein: CASSQSEVGTGELFF. CDR3 sequence (DNA): TGCGCCAGCAGCCAATCGGAGGTTGGCACCGGGGAGCTGTTTTTT.